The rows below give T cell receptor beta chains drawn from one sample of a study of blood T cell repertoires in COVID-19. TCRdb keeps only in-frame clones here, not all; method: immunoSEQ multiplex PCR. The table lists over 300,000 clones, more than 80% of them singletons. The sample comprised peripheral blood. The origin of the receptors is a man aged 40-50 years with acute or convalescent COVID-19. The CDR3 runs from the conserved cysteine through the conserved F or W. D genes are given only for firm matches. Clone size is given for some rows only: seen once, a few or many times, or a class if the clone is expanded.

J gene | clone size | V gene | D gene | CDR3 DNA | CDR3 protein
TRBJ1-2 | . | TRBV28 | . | TGTGCCAGCAGTTTAGTGCGGGAGGTCCTCTCCTATGGCTACACCTTC | CASSLVREVLSYGYTF
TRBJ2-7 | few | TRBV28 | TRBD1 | TGTGCTGTAACAGGGGCCTACGAGCAGTACTTC | CAVTGAYEQYF
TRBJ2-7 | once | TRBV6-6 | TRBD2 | TGTGCCAGCACCGAGAGCGGGAGTCTCTCCTACGAGCAGTACTTC | CASTESGSLSYEQYF
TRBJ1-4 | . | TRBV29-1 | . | TGCAGCGTCCGCGTCGGCGGCAGCAATGAAAAACTGTTTTTT | CSVRVGGSNEKLFF
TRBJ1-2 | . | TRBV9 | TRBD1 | TGTGCCAGCAGCGTAAGACAGGGGGCTGACTATGGCTACACCTTC | CASSVRQGADYGYTF
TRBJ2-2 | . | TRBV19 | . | TGTGCCAGTAGTGTCTACAGGGTCGGAGCCAACACCGGGGAGCTGTTTTTT | CASSVYRVGANTGELFF
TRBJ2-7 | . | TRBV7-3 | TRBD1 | TGTGCCAGCAGCCTGACAGGGGCCTCCTACGAGCAGTACTTC | CASSLTGASYEQYF
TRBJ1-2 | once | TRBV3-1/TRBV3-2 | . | TGTGCCAGCAGCCAAGACAGGCAGGGTAGAGGCTACACCTTC | CASSQDRQGRGYTF
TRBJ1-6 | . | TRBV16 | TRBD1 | TGTGCCAGCAGCCAGAGGACAGGGTACTCACCCCTCCACTTT | CASSQRTGYSPLHF
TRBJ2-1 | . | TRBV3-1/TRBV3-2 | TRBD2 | TGTGCCAGCAGCACGACTAGCGGGAGTGATTTTAATGAGCAGTTCTTC | CASSTTSGSDFNEQFF
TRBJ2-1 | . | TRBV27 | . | TGTGCCAGCAGGCAGGGGTGGAATGAGCAGTTCTTC | CASRQGWNEQFF
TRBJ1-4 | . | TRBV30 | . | TGTGCCTCGGGGGATCCGTCGGGAGGGAGACTGTTTTTT | CASGDPSGGRLFF
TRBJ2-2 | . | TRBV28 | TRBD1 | TGTGCCAGTTCAAGGGGGCTAGATTCCCTGAACACCGGGGAGCTGTTTTTT | CASSRGLDSLNTGELFF
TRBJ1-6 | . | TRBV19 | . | TGTGCCAGTAGTATAGGAGGAGGGGATAATTCACCCCTCCACTTT | CASSIGGGDNSPLHF
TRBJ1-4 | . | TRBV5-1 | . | TGCGCCAGCAGCCCCGGACGGACAGTACGTGTTGAAAAACTGTTTTTT | CASSPGRTVRVEKLFF
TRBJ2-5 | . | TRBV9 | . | TGTGCCAGCAGCGTAGCCGGGGTGGGAGAAGAGACCCAGTACTTC | CASSVAGVGEETQYF
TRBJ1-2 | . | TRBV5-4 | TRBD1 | TGTGCCAGCAGCCCGCTTACCGGGACAGGCCACTATGGCTACACCTTC | CASSPLTGTGHYGYTF
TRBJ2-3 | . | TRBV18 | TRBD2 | TGTGCCAGCTCAGCCTCCGGGACTAGCGGTACGCAGTATTTT | CASSASGTSGTQYF
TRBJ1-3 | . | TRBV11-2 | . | TGTGCCAGCAGCCTCGGAAACACCATATATTTT | CASSLGNTIYF
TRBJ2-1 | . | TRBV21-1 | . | TGTGCCAGCAAGAACAGGGCAGACAATGAGCAGTTCTTC | CASKNRADNEQFF
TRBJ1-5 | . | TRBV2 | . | TGTGCCAGCAGTGACGGCAATCGGGGGAACAAGCCCCAGCATTTT | CASSDGNRGNKPQHF
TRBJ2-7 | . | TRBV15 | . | TGTGCCACCAGCAGTACAAGTCGCTCCTCCTACGAGCAGTACTTC | CATSSTSRSSYEQYF
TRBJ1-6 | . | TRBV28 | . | TGTGCCAGCAGTTTTCCCTTTCAGGAGGTTTCCTATAATTCACCCCTCCACTTT | CASSFPFQEVSYNSPLHF
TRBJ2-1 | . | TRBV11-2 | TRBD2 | TGTGCCAGCAGCTTAGGCCCCCTTTTGGAGCGGGGCAATGAGCAGTTCTTC | CASSLGPLLERGNEQFF
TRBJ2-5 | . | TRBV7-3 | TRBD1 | TGTGCCAGTTCCCCGGACAGGGGGCCTGGGGAGACCCAGTACTTC | CASSPDRGPGETQYF